The entry below describes one TCR beta chain. The V gene's germline CDR1 is LNHDA and CDR2 SQIVND (reference sequence). V lost 4 bases and J lost 2, with 16 bases in between. The CDR3 has 16 amino acids. These data come from a study of CD8 T cells in Susac syndrome. After extraction with the RNeasy kit, about 0.5 to 1 ug of the RNA was reverse transcribed using random hexamers. The method of amplification for TCR beta CDR3 was immunoSEQ multiplex PCR, covering 54 Vbeta and 13 Jbeta. MiXCR, applied by TCRdb to the immunoSEQ multiplex PCR reads, yields one record per CDR3 protein. The profile shows about 73,000 distinct CDR3 sequences, over 85% of them singletons.

This TCR came from a human donor with multiple sclerosis. The chain couples TRBV19 to TRBJ2-3, with unresolved D. Source material: CD8+ T cells from PBMCs. CDR3 in amino acids: CASSKQTHGPTDTQYF. DNA for the CDR3: TGTGCCAGTAGTAAACAGACGCACGGGCCCACAGATACGCAGTATTTT.